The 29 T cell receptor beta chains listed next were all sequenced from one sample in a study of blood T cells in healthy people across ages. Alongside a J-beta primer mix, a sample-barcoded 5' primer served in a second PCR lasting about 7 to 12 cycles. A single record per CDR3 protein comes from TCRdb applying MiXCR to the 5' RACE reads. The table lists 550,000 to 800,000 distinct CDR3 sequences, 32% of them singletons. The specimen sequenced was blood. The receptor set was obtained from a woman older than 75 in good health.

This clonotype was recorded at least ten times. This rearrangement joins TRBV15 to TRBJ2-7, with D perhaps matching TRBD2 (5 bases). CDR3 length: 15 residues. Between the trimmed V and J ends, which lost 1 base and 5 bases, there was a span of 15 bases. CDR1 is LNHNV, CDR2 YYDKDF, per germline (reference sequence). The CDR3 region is CATSRVRRAKDEQYF. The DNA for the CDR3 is TGTGCCACCAGCAGAGTCAGGCGGGCTAAGGACGAGCAGTACTTC.

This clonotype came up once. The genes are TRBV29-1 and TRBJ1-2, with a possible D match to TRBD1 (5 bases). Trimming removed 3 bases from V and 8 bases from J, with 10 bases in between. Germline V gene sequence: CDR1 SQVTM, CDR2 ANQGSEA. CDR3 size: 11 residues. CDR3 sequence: CSVDSGGGYTF. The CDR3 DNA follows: TGCAGCGTTGATTCCGGGGGAGGCTACACCTTC.

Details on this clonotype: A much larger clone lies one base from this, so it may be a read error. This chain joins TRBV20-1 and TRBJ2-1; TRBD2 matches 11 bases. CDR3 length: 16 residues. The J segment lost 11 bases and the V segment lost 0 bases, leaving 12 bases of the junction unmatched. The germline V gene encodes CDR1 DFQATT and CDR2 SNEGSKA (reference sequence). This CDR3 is CSARDLAGGTPHKQFF. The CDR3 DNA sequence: TGCAGTGCTAGAGACCTAGCGGGAGGAACCCCACATAAGCAGTTCTTC.

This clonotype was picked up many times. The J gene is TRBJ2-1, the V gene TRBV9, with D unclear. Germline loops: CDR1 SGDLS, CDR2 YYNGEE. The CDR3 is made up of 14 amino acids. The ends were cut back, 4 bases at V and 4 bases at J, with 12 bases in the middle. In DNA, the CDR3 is TGTGCCAGCAGCCCCCAACAGAGGTACAATGAGCAGTTCTTC. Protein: CASSPQQRYNEQFF.

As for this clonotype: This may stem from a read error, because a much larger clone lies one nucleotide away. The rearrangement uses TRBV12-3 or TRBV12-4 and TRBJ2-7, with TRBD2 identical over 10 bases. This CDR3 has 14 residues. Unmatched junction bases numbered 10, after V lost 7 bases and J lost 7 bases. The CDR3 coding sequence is TGTGCCAGCATCAGCGGGGGGGCTTACAATGAGCAGTACTTC. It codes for CASISGGAYNEQYF.

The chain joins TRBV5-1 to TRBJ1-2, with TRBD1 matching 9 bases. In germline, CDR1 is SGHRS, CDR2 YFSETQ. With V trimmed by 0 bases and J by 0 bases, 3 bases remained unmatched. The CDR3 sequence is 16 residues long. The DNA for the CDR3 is TGCGCCAGCAGCTTGGGGGACAGGGATACTAACTATGGCTACACCTTC. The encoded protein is CASSLGDRDTNYGYTF.

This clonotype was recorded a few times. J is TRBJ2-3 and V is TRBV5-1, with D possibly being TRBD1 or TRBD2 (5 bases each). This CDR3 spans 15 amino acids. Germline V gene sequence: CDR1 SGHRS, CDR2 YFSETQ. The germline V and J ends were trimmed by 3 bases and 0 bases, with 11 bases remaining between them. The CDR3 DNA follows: TGCGCCAGCAGCTGGGGACGGGACAGCACAGATACGCAGTATTTT. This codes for CASSWGRDSTDTQYF.

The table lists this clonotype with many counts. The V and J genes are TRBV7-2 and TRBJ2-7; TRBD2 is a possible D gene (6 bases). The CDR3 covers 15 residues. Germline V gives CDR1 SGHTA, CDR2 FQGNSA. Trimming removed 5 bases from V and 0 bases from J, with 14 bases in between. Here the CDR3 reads CASSLTGTYSYEQYF. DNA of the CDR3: TGTGCCAGCAGCCTAACCGGGACTTACTCCTACGAGCAGTACTTC.

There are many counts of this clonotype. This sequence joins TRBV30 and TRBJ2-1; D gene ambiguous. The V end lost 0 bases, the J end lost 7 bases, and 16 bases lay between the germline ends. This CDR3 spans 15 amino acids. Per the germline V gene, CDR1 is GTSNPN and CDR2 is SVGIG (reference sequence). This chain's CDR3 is CAWSVTIWDGNEQFF. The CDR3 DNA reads TGTGCCTGGAGTGTTACTATCTGGGATGGGAATGAGCAGTTCTTC.

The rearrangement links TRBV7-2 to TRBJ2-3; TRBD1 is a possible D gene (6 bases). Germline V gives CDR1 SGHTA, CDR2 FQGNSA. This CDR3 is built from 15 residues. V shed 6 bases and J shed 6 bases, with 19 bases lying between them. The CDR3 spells CASRIGGPAVDTQYF. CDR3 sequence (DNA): TGTGCCAGCAGGATAGGGGGTCCCGCCGTGGATACGCAGTATTTT.

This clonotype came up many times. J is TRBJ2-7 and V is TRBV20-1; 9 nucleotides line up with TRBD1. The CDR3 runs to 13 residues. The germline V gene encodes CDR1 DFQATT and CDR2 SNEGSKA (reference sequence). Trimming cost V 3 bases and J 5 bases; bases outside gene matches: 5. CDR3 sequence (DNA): TGCAGTGCTAGGGGGACAGGGACTAACGAGCAGTACTTC. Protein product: CSARGTGTNEQYF.

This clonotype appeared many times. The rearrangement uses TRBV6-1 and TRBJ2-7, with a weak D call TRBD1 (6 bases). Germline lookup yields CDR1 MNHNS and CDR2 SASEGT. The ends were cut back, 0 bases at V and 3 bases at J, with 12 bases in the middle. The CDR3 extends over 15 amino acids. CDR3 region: CASSEAGTPIYEQYF. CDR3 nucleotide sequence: TGTGCCAGCAGTGAAGCCGGGACACCGATCTACGAGCAGTACTTC.

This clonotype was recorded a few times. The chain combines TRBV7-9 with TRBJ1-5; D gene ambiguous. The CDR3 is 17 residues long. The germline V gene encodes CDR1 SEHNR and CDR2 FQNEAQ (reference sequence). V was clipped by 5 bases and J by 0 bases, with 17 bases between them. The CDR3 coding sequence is TGTGCCAGCAGCCTTCAGCCCCAGCCCCATAGCAATCAGCCCCAGCATTTT. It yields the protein CASSLQPQPHSNQPQHF.

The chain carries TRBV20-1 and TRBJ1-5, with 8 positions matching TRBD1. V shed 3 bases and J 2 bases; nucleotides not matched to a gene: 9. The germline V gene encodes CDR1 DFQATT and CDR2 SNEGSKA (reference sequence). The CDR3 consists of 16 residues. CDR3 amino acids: CSASAGGLGGNQPQHF. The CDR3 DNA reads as TGCAGTGCTAGTGCAGGGGGCCTAGGGGGCAATCAGCCCCAGCATTTT.

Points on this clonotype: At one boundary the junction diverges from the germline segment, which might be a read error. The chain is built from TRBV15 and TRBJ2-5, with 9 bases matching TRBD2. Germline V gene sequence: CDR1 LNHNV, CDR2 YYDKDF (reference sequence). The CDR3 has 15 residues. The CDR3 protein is CATGRDRGGAETQYF. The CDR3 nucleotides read TGTGCCACCGGCAGAGATCGCGGGGGGGCAGAGACCCAGTACTTC.

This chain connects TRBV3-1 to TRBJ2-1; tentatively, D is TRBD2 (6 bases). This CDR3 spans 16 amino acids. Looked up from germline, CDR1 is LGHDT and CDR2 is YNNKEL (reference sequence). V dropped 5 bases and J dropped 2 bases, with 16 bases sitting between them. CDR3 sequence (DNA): TGTGCCAGCAGCTTAAGGTCGCGCGGGGCCTACAATGAGCAGTTCTTC. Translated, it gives CASSLRSRGAYNEQFF.

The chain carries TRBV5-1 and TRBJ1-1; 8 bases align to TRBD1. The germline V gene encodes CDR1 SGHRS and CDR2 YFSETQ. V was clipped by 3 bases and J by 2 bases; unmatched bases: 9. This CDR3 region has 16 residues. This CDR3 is CASSWGQAVLNTEAFF. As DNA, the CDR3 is TGCGCCAGCAGCTGGGGACAGGCCGTCCTTAACACTGAAGCTTTCTTT.

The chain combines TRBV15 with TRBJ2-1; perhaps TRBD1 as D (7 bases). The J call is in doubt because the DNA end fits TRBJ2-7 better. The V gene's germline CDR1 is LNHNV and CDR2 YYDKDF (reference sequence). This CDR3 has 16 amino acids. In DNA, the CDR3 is TGTGCCACCAGCAGAGATATGGCAGGGGGGACCTACGAGCAGTACTTC. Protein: CATSRDMAGGTYEQYF.

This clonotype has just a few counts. DNA for the CDR3: TGTGCCAGCAGCTTGGCGAGGGACTGGCATGAGCAGTACTTC. This encodes CASSLARDWHEQYF. The chain joins TRBV5-6 to TRBJ2-7; tentatively, D is TRBD2 (6 bases). Trimming cost V 0 bases and J 7 bases, with 14 bases left between them. CDR1 and CDR2 from the germline V gene are SGHDT and YYEEEE. The CDR3 is 14 amino acids.

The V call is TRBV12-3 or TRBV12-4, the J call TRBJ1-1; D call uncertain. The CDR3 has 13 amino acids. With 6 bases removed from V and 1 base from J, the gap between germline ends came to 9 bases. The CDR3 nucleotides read TGTGCCAGCAGGAGGCAGAAGAACACTGAAGCTTTCTTT. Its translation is CASRRQKNTEAFF.

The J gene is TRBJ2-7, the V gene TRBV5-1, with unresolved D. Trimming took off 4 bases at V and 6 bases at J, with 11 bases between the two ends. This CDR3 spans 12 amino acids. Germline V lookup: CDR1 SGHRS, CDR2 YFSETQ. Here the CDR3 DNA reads TGCGCCAGCAGCCTCAGGCATCGCGAGCAGTACTTC. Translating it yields CASSLRHREQYF.

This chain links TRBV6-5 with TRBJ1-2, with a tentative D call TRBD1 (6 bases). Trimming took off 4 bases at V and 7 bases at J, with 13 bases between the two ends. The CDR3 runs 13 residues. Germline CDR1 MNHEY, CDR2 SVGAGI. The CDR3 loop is CASSWGATSGYTF. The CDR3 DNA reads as TGTGCCAGCAGTTGGGGGGCTACTAGTGGCTACACCTTC.

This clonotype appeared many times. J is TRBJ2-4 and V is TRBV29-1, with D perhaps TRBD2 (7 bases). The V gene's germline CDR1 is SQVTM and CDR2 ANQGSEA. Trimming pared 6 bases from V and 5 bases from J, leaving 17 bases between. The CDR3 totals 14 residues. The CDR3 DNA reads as TGCAGCGTCCAGCCTGGGGGGGGCCAAAACATTCAGTACTTC. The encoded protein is CSVQPGGGQNIQYF.

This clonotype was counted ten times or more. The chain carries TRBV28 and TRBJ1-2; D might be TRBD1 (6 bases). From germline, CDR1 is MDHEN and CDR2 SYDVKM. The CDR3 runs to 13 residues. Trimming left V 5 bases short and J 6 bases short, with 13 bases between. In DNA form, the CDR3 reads TGTGCCAGCAGTCCCCTAGAGGGGGATGGCTACACCTTC. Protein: CASSPLEGDGYTF.

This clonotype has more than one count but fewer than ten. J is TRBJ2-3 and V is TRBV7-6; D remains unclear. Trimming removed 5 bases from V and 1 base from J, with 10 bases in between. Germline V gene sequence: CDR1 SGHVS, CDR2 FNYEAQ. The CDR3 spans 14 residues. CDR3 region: CASSPNIGTDTQYF. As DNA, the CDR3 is TGTGCCAGCAGCCCGAACATAGGCACAGATACGCAGTATTTT.

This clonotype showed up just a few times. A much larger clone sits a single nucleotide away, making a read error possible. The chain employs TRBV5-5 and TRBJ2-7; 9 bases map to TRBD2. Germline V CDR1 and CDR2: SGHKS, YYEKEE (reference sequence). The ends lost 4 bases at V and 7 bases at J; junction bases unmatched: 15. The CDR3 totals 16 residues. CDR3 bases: TGTGCCAGCAGCCGCACCTTAGCGGGGGCCGGCGATGAGCAGTACTTC. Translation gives CASSRTLAGAGDEQYF.

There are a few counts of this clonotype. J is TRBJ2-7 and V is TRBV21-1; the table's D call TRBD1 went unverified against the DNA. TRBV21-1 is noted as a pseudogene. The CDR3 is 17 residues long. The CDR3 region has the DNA TGTGCCAGCAGCCCCCCCAGTAGAAACAGGGGGTATGATGAGCAGTACTTC. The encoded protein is CASSPPSRNRGYDEQYF.

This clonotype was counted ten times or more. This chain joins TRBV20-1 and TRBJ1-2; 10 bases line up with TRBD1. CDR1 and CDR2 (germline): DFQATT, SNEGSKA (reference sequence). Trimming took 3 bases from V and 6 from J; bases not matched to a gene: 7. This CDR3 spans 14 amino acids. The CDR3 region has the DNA TGCAGTGCTAGTCCCCCCGGGACAGGGGATGGCTACACCTTC. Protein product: CSASPPGTGDGYTF.

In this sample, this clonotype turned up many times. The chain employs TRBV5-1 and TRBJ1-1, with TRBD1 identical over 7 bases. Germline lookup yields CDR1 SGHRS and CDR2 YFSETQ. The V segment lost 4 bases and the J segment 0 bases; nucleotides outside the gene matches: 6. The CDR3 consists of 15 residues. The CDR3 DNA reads TGCGCCAGCAGCGACGGAGGGGGCTTGAACACTGAAGCTTTCTTT. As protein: CASSDGGGLNTEAFF.